This T cell receptor (beta chain) came from a study of cytomegalovirus exposure and HLA in healthy donors. Background on the study: Caucasian-associated ancestry cluster membership applied to about four fifths of a few hundred genotyped donors. Study-level findings and limits: Relative to equally common others, HLA-associated TCR beta chains showed greater clonal expansion in a later analysis.

Concerning this clone itself: Antigen specificity is unknown.

It was with 60 Vbeta and 13 Jbeta primers that the PCR ran. Data came from immunoSEQ multiplex PCR; TCRdb stores just in-frame clones and leaves some out. The sample has about 150,000 clones; approximately 71% are singletons. V trimming: 3 bases; J trimming: 3 bases; junction bases outside the gene matches: 3. The CDR3 totals 14 residues. Germline V CDR1 and CDR2: SGDLS, YYNGEE. The clonotype was recovered from a young man in good health and CMV-seropositive. J is TRBJ2-1 and V is TRBV9; 7 bases line up with TRBD1. The sample was PBMCs. CDR3 residues: CASSGQGDYNEQFF. CDR3 DNA sequence: TGTGCCAGCAGCGGCCAGGGGGACTACAATGAGCAGTTCTTC.